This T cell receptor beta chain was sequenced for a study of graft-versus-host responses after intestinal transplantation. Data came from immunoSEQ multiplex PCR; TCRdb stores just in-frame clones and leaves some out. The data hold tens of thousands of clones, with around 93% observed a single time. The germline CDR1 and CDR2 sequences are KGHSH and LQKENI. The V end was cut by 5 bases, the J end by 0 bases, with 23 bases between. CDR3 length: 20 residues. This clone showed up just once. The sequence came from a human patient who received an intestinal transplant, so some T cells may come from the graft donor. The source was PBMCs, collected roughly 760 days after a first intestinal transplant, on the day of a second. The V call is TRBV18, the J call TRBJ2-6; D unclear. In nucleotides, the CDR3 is TGTGCCAGCTCAACCCAGACTCGGCGAACCACCCTCTCTGGGGCCAACGTCCTGACTTTC. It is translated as CASSTQTRRTTLSGANVLTF.